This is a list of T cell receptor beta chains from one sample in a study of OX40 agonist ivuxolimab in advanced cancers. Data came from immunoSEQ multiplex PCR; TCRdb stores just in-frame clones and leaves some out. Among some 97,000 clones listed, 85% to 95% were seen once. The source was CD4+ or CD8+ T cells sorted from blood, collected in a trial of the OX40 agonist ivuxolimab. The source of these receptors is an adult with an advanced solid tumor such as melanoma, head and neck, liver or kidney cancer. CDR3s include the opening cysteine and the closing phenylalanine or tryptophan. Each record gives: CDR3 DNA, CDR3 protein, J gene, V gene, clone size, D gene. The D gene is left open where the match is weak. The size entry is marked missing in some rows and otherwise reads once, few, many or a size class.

DNA: TGTGCCAGCAGTGAATCAGAGATAGCCAAAAACATTCAGTACTTC
CDR3: CASSESEIAKNIQYF
J: TRBJ2-4
V: TRBV6-1
size: NA
D: NA

DNA: TGTGCCAGCAGCGCCCGGGGAGCGGGGGGGGATCAGGAGCAGTTCTTC
CDR3: CASSARGAGGDQEQFF
J: TRBJ2-1
V: TRBV11-1
size: NA
D: TRBD2

DNA: TGCGCCAGCAGTGAGGGGCAGGGGCGACCCTACGAGCAGTACTTC
CDR3: CASSEGQGRPYEQYF
J: TRBJ2-7
V: TRBV10-1
size: NA
D: NA

DNA: TGTGCCAGCAGCCTGGGACAGGCGGAGACCCAGTACTTC
CDR3: CASSLGQAETQYF
J: TRBJ2-5
V: TRBV7-2
size: NA
D: TRBD1

DNA: TGCGCCAGCAGCCAAGGGGACAGGGACTCCTACGAGCAGTACTTC
CDR3: CASSQGDRDSYEQYF
J: TRBJ2-7
V: TRBV4-1
size: NA
D: TRBD1

DNA: TGTGCCAGCAGCGGCCTACAGGGGGCGAGAGGCTACACCTTC
CDR3: CASSGLQGARGYTF
J: TRBJ1-2
V: TRBV11-2
size: few
D: TRBD1

DNA: TGTGCCAGCACCAAAAGGGGAGCAGCAGAAGGCTACACCTTC
CDR3: CASTKRGAAEGYTF
J: TRBJ1-2
V: TRBV9
size: NA
D: NA

DNA: TGTGCCAGCAGTGAACAAGGACTGGGAAAAGAGACCCAGTACTTC
CDR3: CASSEQGLGKETQYF
J: TRBJ2-5
V: TRBV2
size: once
D: NA

DNA: TGCGCCAGCAGCCAAGGGGCGCGGGAGGCCTCCTACGAGCAGTACTTC
CDR3: CASSQGAREASYEQYF
J: TRBJ2-7
V: TRBV4-1
size: NA
D: TRBD2

DNA: TGTGCCAGCAGCCGATGGGTGGGCGGCACCGGGGAGCTGTTTTTT
CDR3: CASSRWVGGTGELFF
J: TRBJ2-2
V: TRBV13
size: NA
D: NA

DNA: TGTGCCAGCAGTTTAGGCCTAGGATCCTACAATGAGCAGTTCTTC
CDR3: CASSLGLGSYNEQFF
J: TRBJ2-1
V: TRBV27
size: once
D: NA

DNA: TGCGCCAGCAGCTTGTTCGGCCTGGGGACAGATACGCAGTATTTT
CDR3: CASSLFGLGTDTQYF
J: TRBJ2-3
V: TRBV5-1
size: NA
D: NA

DNA: TGTGCCAGCCAACAGGGGGCTGGCACTGAAGCTTTCTTT
CDR3: CASQQGAGTEAFF
J: TRBJ1-1
V: TRBV2
size: NA
D: TRBD1

DNA: TGTGCCAGCAGCCTTAGCTGGGACAGGTCCTACGAGCAGTACTTC
CDR3: CASSLSWDRSYEQYF
J: TRBJ2-7
V: TRBV7-2
size: NA
D: TRBD1

DNA: TGTGCCAGCAGCTACCCTGGGGGGGCCTCCACAGATACGCAGTATTTT
CDR3: CASSYPGGASTDTQYF
J: TRBJ2-3
V: TRBV5-4
size: NA
D: NA

DNA: TGTGCCAGCAGCGCACACAGGGGGCGCGCCACCGGGGAGCTGTTTTTT
CDR3: CASSAHRGRATGELFF
J: TRBJ2-2
V: TRBV9
size: NA
D: TRBD1

DNA: TGTGCCAGCAGTTTAAGGCAGCCCTATGGCTACACCTTC
CDR3: CASSLRQPYGYTF
J: TRBJ1-2
V: TRBV28
size: NA
D: NA

DNA: TGTGCCAGCAAAGGACAGGTCTCCACCGGGGAGCTGTTTTTT
CDR3: CASKGQVSTGELFF
J: TRBJ2-2
V: TRBV28
size: NA
D: TRBD1

DNA: TGTGCCAGCAGTTACTTCGGGACTCTTCAAGGTGAGCAGTTCTTC
CDR3: CASSYFGTLQGEQFF
J: TRBJ2-1
V: TRBV6-5
size: once
D: NA

DNA: TGTGCCAGCAGTCCCCCGGGACAGAGCTATGGCTACACCTTC
CDR3: CASSPPGQSYGYTF
J: TRBJ1-2
V: TRBV6-6
size: NA
D: TRBD1

DNA: TGTGCCAGCAGTTTTGAGGGCGGAACCCTTTACACCATATATTTT
CDR3: CASSFEGGTLYTIYF
J: TRBJ1-3
V: TRBV28
size: NA
D: NA

DNA: TGTGCCAGCAAAAACCCCAGCAATCAGCCCCAGCATTTT
CDR3: CASKNPSNQPQHF
J: TRBJ1-5
V: TRBV6-1
size: NA
D: NA

DNA: TGTGCCAGCAGCGTGGGGGGGCTGGGAGATACGCAGTATTTT
CDR3: CASSVGGLGDTQYF
J: TRBJ2-3
V: TRBV9
size: NA
D: NA

DNA: TGCGCCAGCAGCCCCTATACCTACGGGGAGCGGGAGGGTTCTAGGGAGACCCAGTACTTC
CDR3: CASSPYTYGEREGSRETQYF
J: TRBJ2-5
V: TRBV4-3
size: NA
D: TRBD2

DNA: TGTGCCAGCAGCTCTCAGGGAATGGGGCAGTTCTTC
CDR3: CASSSQGMGQFF
J: TRBJ2-1
V: TRBV7-3
size: NA
D: NA

DNA: TGCAGCGTTGCGGGGGGGAGGGCTAGCACAGATACGCAGTATTTT
CDR3: CSVAGGRASTDTQYF
J: TRBJ2-3
V: TRBV29-1
size: once
D: TRBD2

DNA: TGCGCCAGCAGCTTGGCCTCGACGGGAGTTAACTATGGCTACACCTTC
CDR3: CASSLASTGVNYGYTF
J: TRBJ1-2
V: TRBV5-1
size: NA
D: NA

DNA: TGTGCCAGCTCACCTTGGGGCGGTGACTACGAGCAGTACTTC
CDR3: CASSPWGGDYEQYF
J: TRBJ2-7
V: TRBV18
size: NA
D: NA

DNA: TGTGCCATCAGTGAGTCGATCCGAGTAACTCACTACGAGCAGTACTTC
CDR3: CAISESIRVTHYEQYF
J: TRBJ2-7
V: TRBV10-3
size: NA
D: NA

DNA: TGTGCCAGCACCTCACACAGGGGTTCGAACACCGGGGAGCTGTTTTTT
CDR3: CASTSHRGSNTGELFF
J: TRBJ2-2
V: TRBV6-6
size: NA
D: TRBD1

DNA: TGTGCCAGCAGCGCCTTTCGGAAGGGGGGGCAAGAGACCCAGTACTTC
CDR3: CASSAFRKGGQETQYF
J: TRBJ2-5
V: TRBV7-2
size: NA
D: NA

DNA: TGTGCCAGCAGTGACACAGGGAAATTTCAGCCCCAGCATTTT
CDR3: CASSDTGKFQPQHF
J: TRBJ1-5
V: TRBV6-1
size: NA
D: NA

DNA: TGTGCCAGCAGCCCCCGCCAATCGGCGGGAGTTTCCGAGCAGTACTTC
CDR3: CASSPRQSAGVSEQYF
J: TRBJ2-7
V: TRBV7-2
size: NA
D: TRBD2

DNA: TGTGCCAGCAGCGTAGTCGGGGACTATGGAAACACCATATATTTT
CDR3: CASSVVGDYGNTIYF
J: TRBJ1-3
V: TRBV9
size: once
D: NA

DNA: TGCGCCAGCAGCTTCTTGGGGGGTTCACCGGGACAGGGTCCCTACGAGCAGTACTTC
CDR3: CASSFLGGSPGQGPYEQYF
J: TRBJ2-7
V: TRBV5-1
size: NA
D: TRBD1

DNA: TGTGCCAGCTCACCACCGGACAGCTCCTACAATGAGCAGTTCTTC
CDR3: CASSPPDSSYNEQFF
J: TRBJ2-1
V: TRBV18
size: NA
D: NA

DNA: TGTGCCAGCAGTCGGACAGGGAGTAACACCGGGGAGCTGTTTTTT
CDR3: CASSRTGSNTGELFF
J: TRBJ2-2
V: TRBV7-8
size: NA
D: TRBD1

DNA: TGTGCCAGTAGTATGAGGGAGCGTCCCACAGATACGCAGTATTTT
CDR3: CASSMRERPTDTQYF
J: TRBJ2-3
V: TRBV19
size: NA
D: NA

DNA: TGTGCCAGCAGTCTTCGGATTGAATTTGACACTGAAGCTTTCTTT
CDR3: CASSLRIEFDTEAFF
J: TRBJ1-1
V: TRBV28
size: NA
D: NA

DNA: TGCGCCAGCAGCTACGGCGGGGGTGCGAGAGAAAAACTGTTTTTT
CDR3: CASSYGGGAREKLFF
J: TRBJ1-4
V: TRBV5-1
size: NA
D: NA

DNA: TGTGCCAGCAGTGGACAGGGGTCCGCGGGTTACGAGCAGTACTTC
CDR3: CASSGQGSAGYEQYF
J: TRBJ2-7
V: TRBV27
size: NA
D: TRBD1

DNA: TGTGCCAGCAGGGCTGACAGGGTGGCCGGGGAGCTGTTTTTT
CDR3: CASRADRVAGELFF
J: TRBJ2-2
V: TRBV28
size: NA
D: TRBD1

DNA: TGTGCCAGCAGTTACGACGCGACTCGGCCCGGCTACACCTTC
CDR3: CASSYDATRPGYTF
J: TRBJ1-2
V: TRBV6-6
size: NA
D: NA

DNA: TGTGCCAGCATCGAGGGACTACTGAACACTGAAGCTTTCTTT
CDR3: CASIEGLLNTEAFF
J: TRBJ1-1
V: TRBV2
size: NA
D: NA

DNA: TGTGCCAGCAACCAGGGGAACACTGAAGCTTTCTTT
CDR3: CASNQGNTEAFF
J: TRBJ1-1
V: TRBV2
size: NA
D: NA

DNA: TGTGCCAGTAGTATTCGGGGTGAGCCCCAGCATTTT
CDR3: CASSIRGEPQHF
J: TRBJ1-5
V: TRBV19
size: NA
D: NA

DNA: TGTGCCAGCAGCCCAAGCTCAGATACGCAGTATTTT
CDR3: CASSPSSDTQYF
J: TRBJ2-3
V: TRBV7-9
size: NA
D: NA

DNA: TGCGCCAGCAGATACGACACCGGTGAAGCTTTCTTT
CDR3: CASRYDTGEAFF
J: TRBJ1-1
V: TRBV5-1
size: once
D: NA

DNA: TGTGCCAGCAGATTAGATGCGTACGAGCAGTACTTC
CDR3: CASRLDAYEQYF
J: TRBJ2-7
V: TRBV7-2
size: NA
D: NA

DNA: TGTGCCAGCACCTCACCGGGACACCCTCAAAAGACCCAGTACTTC
CDR3: CASTSPGHPQKTQYF
J: TRBJ2-5
V: TRBV27
size: NA
D: NA

DNA: TGTGCCAGCAGCTTAGTTTCCTACACAGATACGCAGTATTTT
CDR3: CASSLVSYTDTQYF
J: TRBJ2-3
V: TRBV7-2
size: NA
D: NA

DNA: TGTGCCAGCCGTAGAAGAGGGAGCACAGATACGCAGTATTTT
CDR3: CASRRRGSTDTQYF
J: TRBJ2-3
V: TRBV7-2
size: NA
D: NA

DNA: TGCGCCAGCAGCCGGGACAGGTTTGGCAATGAGCAGTTCTTC
CDR3: CASSRDRFGNEQFF
J: TRBJ2-1
V: TRBV5-1
size: NA
D: TRBD1

DNA: TGTGCCAGCAGCCTTACCGACTATGGCTACACCTTC
CDR3: CASSLTDYGYTF
J: TRBJ1-2
V: TRBV7-9
size: NA
D: NA

DNA: TGTGCCAGCAGGAGGCGGACAGGGACCCTGAACACTGAAGCTTTCTTT
CDR3: CASRRRTGTLNTEAFF
J: TRBJ1-1
V: TRBV27
size: NA
D: TRBD1

DNA: TGTGCCAGCAGCTCTCGATGGGATACTGAAGCTTTCTTT
CDR3: CASSSRWDTEAFF
J: TRBJ1-1
V: TRBV6-6
size: NA
D: NA

DNA: TGTGCCAGCAGTTTAGGGGTTAAAGGAAACACCATATATTTT
CDR3: CASSLGVKGNTIYF
J: TRBJ1-3
V: TRBV5-4
size: NA
D: NA